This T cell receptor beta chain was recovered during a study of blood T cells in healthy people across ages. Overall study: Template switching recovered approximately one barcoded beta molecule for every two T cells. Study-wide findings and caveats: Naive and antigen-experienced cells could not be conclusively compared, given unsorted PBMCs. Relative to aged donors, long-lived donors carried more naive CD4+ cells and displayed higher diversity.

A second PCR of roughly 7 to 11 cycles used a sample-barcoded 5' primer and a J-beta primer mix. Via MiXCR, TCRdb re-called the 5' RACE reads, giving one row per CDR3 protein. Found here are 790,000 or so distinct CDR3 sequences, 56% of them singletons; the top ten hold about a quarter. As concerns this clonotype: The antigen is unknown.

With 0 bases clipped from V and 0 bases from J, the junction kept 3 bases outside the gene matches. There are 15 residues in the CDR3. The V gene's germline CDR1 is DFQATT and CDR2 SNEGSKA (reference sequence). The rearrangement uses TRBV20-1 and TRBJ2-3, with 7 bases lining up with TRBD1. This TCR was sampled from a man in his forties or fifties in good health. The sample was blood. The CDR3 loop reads CSARDRQGSTDTQYF. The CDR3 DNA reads TGCAGTGCTAGAGACCGACAGGGTAGCACAGATACGCAGTATTTT.